Listed below are T cell receptor beta chains from one sample, sequenced in a study of T-cell reconstitution after alpha-beta-depleted transplantation in children. TCRdb re-called the PCR reads through MiXCR, storing one row per CDR3 protein. This sample has just under 550,000 distinct CDR3 sequences, with approximately 20% found just once. Material: PBMCs from the stem cell graft donor, obtained from the stem cell graft. These receptors all stem from a human donor who donated a stem cell graft to a child with acute lymphoblastic leukemia. CDR3s leave out the opening cysteine and the closing phenylalanine or tryptophan. The order of the fields is V gene, D gene, CDR3 protein. D genes are given only for firm matches.

V gene: TRBV7-3; D gene: TRBD2; CDR3 protein: ASSYGTSVQETQY
V gene: TRBV5-1; D gene: TRBD2; CDR3 protein: ASSLWAGESQTQY
V gene: TRBV5-1; D gene: .; CDR3 protein: ASSLGPGGANVLT
V gene: TRBV20-1; D gene: .; CDR3 protein: SARDSRFSNQPQH
V gene: TRBV7-9; D gene: .; CDR3 protein: ASSLGIPGELF
V gene: TRBV5-1; D gene: TRBD1; CDR3 protein: ASSIGTADSYEQY
V gene: TRBV29-1; D gene: .; CDR3 protein: SVGAIVKTEAF
V gene: TRBV9; D gene: TRBD2; CDR3 protein: ASSVEGGGLASDTQY
V gene: TRBV12-5; D gene: .; CDR3 protein: ANPPRGKSNEQY
V gene: TRBV6-5; D gene: TRBD2; CDR3 protein: ASSYELAGIGELF
V gene: TRBV5-1; D gene: .; CDR3 protein: ASSHGSGPGQPQH
V gene: TRBV6-5; D gene: .; CDR3 protein: ASSYLDKSPLH
V gene: TRBV20-1; D gene: .; CDR3 protein: SAISPIGSNEQF
V gene: TRBV5-1; D gene: .; CDR3 protein: ASSLGAAGSIGVGAKNIQY